Listed below are T cell receptor beta chains from one sample, sequenced in a study of blood T cell repertoires in COVID-19. Profiling relied on immunoSEQ multiplex PCR, and the TCRdb table lists in-frame clones only, not all of them. Here the sample spans around 250,000 clones, approximately 88% being singletons. Sequenced sample: peripheral blood. The receptors derive from a woman in her 70s with COVID-19, enrolled during active disease. Both conserved end residues are part of each CDR3. D genes are given only for firm matches. Some rows mark clone size as missing; the rest say once, few, many or name a class of expanded clone.

>TRBV5-5|.|few|TRBJ2-7
CASSLGVYEQYF
TGTGCCAGCAGCTTGGGAGTTTACGAGCAGTACTTC
>TRBV12-3/TRBV12-4|.|once|TRBJ1-1
CASSLVQDTEAFF
TGTGCCAGCAGTTTGGTGCAGGACACTGAAGCTTTCTTT
>TRBV5-1|TRBD1|few|TRBJ1-1
CASSLTGGRNTEAFF
TGCGCCAGCAGCCTGACAGGGGGCAGAAACACTGAAGCTTTCTTT
>TRBV29-1|.|.|TRBJ2-1
CSVEGISGDRYNEQFF
TGCAGCGTTGAAGGAATAAGCGGAGACCGTTACAATGAGCAGTTCTTC
>TRBV24-1|.|.|TRBJ1-2
CATSATGPYGYTF
TGTGCCACCAGTGCCACAGGGCCCTATGGCTACACCTTC
>TRBV27|TRBD2|.|TRBJ2-3
CASRTSVSTDTQYF
TGTGCCAGCAGGACTAGCGTTAGCACAGATACGCAGTATTTT
>TRBV3-1/TRBV3-2|.|.|TRBJ2-7
CASSQDFRYEQYF
TGTGCCAGCAGCCAAGATTTCCGCTACGAGCAGTACTTC
>TRBV2|TRBD1|few|TRBJ1-6
CASSLGTANNSPLHF
TGTGCCAGCAGTCTAGGGACAGCCAATAATTCACCCCTCCACTTT
>TRBV5-8|.|.|TRBJ1-3
CASSFGLGNTIYF
TGTGCCAGCAGCTTTGGGCTTGGAAACACCATATATTTT
>TRBV5-1|TRBD2|.|TRBJ2-7
CASSLTSGSYEQYF
TGCGCCAGCAGCTTGACTAGCGGCTCCTACGAGCAGTACTTC
>TRBV6-2/TRBV6-3|.|.|TRBJ2-3
CASSFLLTQATQYF
TGTGCCAGCAGTTTCCTTCTAACCCAGGCTACGCAGTATTTT
>TRBV10-3|TRBD1|.|TRBJ1-5
CAIRDREGQPQHF
TGTGCCATCAGGGACAGGGAGGGTCAGCCCCAGCATTTT
>TRBV9|TRBD2|once|TRBJ2-5
CASSDGTTQETQYF
TGTGCCAGCAGCGACGGGACTACACAAGAGACCCAGTACTTC
>TRBV28|.|once|TRBJ1-1
CASSTPEPARREAFF
TGTGCCAGCAGCACTCCAGAGCCAGCTAGGAGGGAAGCTTTCTTT
>TRBV2|TRBD1|.|TRBJ1-1
CASRGTGAKNTEAFF
TGTGCCAGCAGAGGGACAGGGGCGAAGAACACTGAAGCTTTCTTT
>TRBV11-3|TRBD2|once|TRBJ2-2
CASSHGLAAGELFF
TGTGCCAGCAGCCACGGACTAGCTGCCGGGGAGCTGTTTTTT
>TRBV7-9|TRBD2|.|TRBJ2-3
CASSSLASGSGTDTQYF
TGTGCCAGCAGTTCCCTCGCTAGCGGGAGTGGAACAGATACGCAGTATTTT
>TRBV6-5|.|.|TRBJ2-7
CASTPGGHEQYF
TGTGCCAGCACTCCGGGGGGCCACGAGCAGTACTTC
>TRBV14|.|.|TRBJ1-4
CASPDRTNEKLFF
TGTGCCAGCCCCGACAGGACTAATGAAAAACTGTTTTTT
>TRBV11-2|.|.|TRBJ1-6
CASSLVGNSPLHF
TGTGCCAGCAGCTTAGTGGGCAATTCACCCCTCCACTTT
>TRBV3-1/TRBV3-2|TRBD1|.|TRBJ1-1
CASSQQQGPNTEAFF
TGTGCCAGCAGCCAACAACAGGGGCCGAACACTGAAGCTTTCTTT
>TRBV12-3/TRBV12-4|.|.|TRBJ1-3
CASTLSGNTIYF
TGTGCCAGCACCCTCTCTGGAAACACCATATATTTT
>TRBV28|TRBD1|.|TRBJ2-2
CASRTDRANTGELFF
TGTGCCAGCAGAACGGACAGGGCGAACACCGGGGAGCTGTTTTTT
>TRBV7-9|.|.|TRBJ2-3
CASSWDKSTDTQYF
TGTGCCAGCAGCTGGGACAAGAGCACAGATACGCAGTATTTT
>TRBV19|.|few|TRBJ2-2
CASSTGRNTGELFF
TGTGCCAGTAGTACAGGCCGAAACACCGGGGAGCTGTTTTTT
>TRBV27|TRBD1|.|TRBJ2-4
CASSSSLQGVGNIQYF
TGTGCCAGCAGTTCATCGTTGCAGGGGGTAGGCAACATTCAGTACTTC
>TRBV5-1|.|.|TRBJ1-1
CASSLDGGVNTEAFF
TGCGCCAGCAGCTTGGATGGGGGGGTGAACACTGAAGCTTTCTTT
>TRBV5-4|.|.|TRBJ1-2
CASSRMGSGRGYGYTF
TGTGCCAGCAGCCGTATGGGGTCGGGAAGAGGCTATGGCTACACCTTC
>TRBV5-1|.|.|TRBJ2-3
CASSPSTQESTDTQYF
TGCGCCAGCAGCCCCTCAACCCAGGAATCCACAGATACGCAGTATTTT
>TRBV2|TRBD1|.|TRBJ2-3
CASSGGGQGVTDTQYF
TGTGCCAGCAGTGGGGGAGGACAGGGGGTCACAGATACGCAGTATTTT
>TRBV11-2|TRBD2|.|TRBJ2-5
CASSLRGTREETQYF
TGTGCCAGCAGCTTACGAGGGACTAGAGAAGAGACCCAGTACTTC
>TRBV7-2|.|once|TRBJ1-6
CASSFSSVRNSPLHF
TGTGCCAGCAGCTTCTCTAGTGTTCGTAATTCACCCCTCCACTTT
>TRBV24-1|.|.|TRBJ2-5
CATSDSQGFKETQYF
TGTGCCACCAGTGATTCCCAGGGTTTCAAGGAGACCCAGTACTTC
>TRBV19|.|.|TRBJ1-6
CASSISIIGQMVSPLHF
TGTGCCAGTAGTATATCAATCATCGGACAGATGGTTTCACCCCTCCACTTT
>TRBV4-1|TRBD1|.|TRBJ1-5
CASSLDGTGGNQPQHF
TGCGCCAGCAGCCTAGACGGGACAGGGGGCAATCAGCCCCAGCATTTT
>TRBV3-1/TRBV3-2|.|.|TRBJ2-7
CASSQGRSPLYEQYF
TGTGCCAGCAGCCAAGGGAGGTCTCCCTTGTACGAGCAGTACTTC
>TRBV29-1|.|.|TRBJ1-2
CSVENRANYGYTF
TGCAGCGTTGAAAATCGAGCTAACTATGGCTACACCTTC
>TRBV19|.|once|TRBJ2-2
CASSIGGGELFF
TGTGCCAGTAGTATCGGAGGCGGGGAGCTGTTTTTT
>TRBV29-1|TRBD1|.|TRBJ2-3
CSVMDRGRSDTQYF
TGCAGCGTTATGGACAGGGGGCGATCAGATACGCAGTATTTT
>TRBV28|.|.|TRBJ1-5
CASRLGQSNQPQHF
TGTGCCAGCAGACTTGGACAGAGCAATCAGCCCCAGCATTTT
>TRBV4-3|.|.|TRBJ1-1
CASSSFPTGAFF
TGCGCCAGCAGCTCTTTCCCGACCGGGGCTTTCTTT
>TRBV11-2|.|.|TRBJ2-2
CASSLGGGGTGELFF
TGTGCCAGCAGCTTAGGTGGCGGCGGCACCGGGGAGCTGTTTTTT
>TRBV28|.|.|TRBJ1-5
CASRLQLRQPQHF
TGTGCCAGCAGACTTCAACTCCGGCAGCCCCAGCATTTT
>TRBV7-6|.|.|TRBJ2-2
CASSPTAGELFF
TGTGCCAGCAGCCCTACCGCCGGGGAGCTGTTTTTT
>TRBV20-1|TRBD2|.|TRBJ2-3
CSASYQRETSDTQYF
TGCAGTGCTAGTTACCAGCGGGAGACGTCGGATACGCAGTATTTT
>TRBV7-3|.|.|TRBJ2-3
CASSVGAKNTQYF
TGTGCCAGCAGCGTGGGAGCCAAGAATACGCAGTATTTT
>TRBV19|TRBD1|.|TRBJ1-2
CASSTTGAANYGYTF
TGTGCCAGTAGTACAACAGGGGCGGCTAACTATGGCTACACCTTC
>TRBV4-1|.|once|TRBJ1-3
CASSQDTEEYSGNTIYF
TGCGCCAGCAGCCAAGATACAGAAGAATACTCTGGAAACACCATATATTTT
>TRBV19|TRBD1|.|TRBJ1-1
CASSADRGLTEAFF
TGTGCCAGTAGTGCGGACAGGGGGCTCACTGAAGCTTTCTTT
>TRBV19|TRBD1|.|TRBJ2-1
CASSMLGTGDEQFF
TGTGCCAGTAGTATGCTCGGGACAGGGGATGAGCAGTTCTTC
>TRBV30|.|.|TRBJ1-4
CAWGGGGANEKLFF
TGTGCCTGGGGGGGCGGGGGCGCTAATGAAAAACTGTTTTTT
>TRBV27|TRBD1|.|TRBJ2-6
CASSPGQAGSGANVLTF
TGTGCCAGCAGTCCAGGACAGGCGGGCTCTGGGGCCAACGTCCTGACTTTC
>TRBV6-2/TRBV6-3|TRBD1|.|TRBJ2-2
CASSYSTGQGANGELFF
TGTGCCAGCAGTTACTCGACCGGACAGGGGGCGAACGGGGAGCTGTTTTTT
>TRBV3-1/TRBV3-2|.|.|TRBJ2-1
CASRQVNEQFF
TGTGCCAGCAGACAGGTCAATGAGCAGTTCTTC
>TRBV11-3|TRBD2|.|TRBJ2-4
CASSPLAGTTKNIQYF
TGTGCCAGCAGCCCATTAGCGGGAACGACCAAAAACATTCAGTACTTC
>TRBV19|.|few|TRBJ2-3
CASSIITTLYIDTQYF
TGTGCCAGTAGTATCATAACGACACTTTACATAGATACGCAGTATTTT
>TRBV5-1|TRBD2|.|TRBJ2-1
CASSFGLAAGNEQFF
TGCGCCAGCAGCTTCGGTCTAGCGGCGGGGAATGAGCAGTTCTTC
>TRBV30|TRBD2|.|TRBJ2-5
CAWSNAAGAEETQYF
TGTGCCTGGAGTAATGCGGCGGGAGCCGAGGAGACCCAGTACTTC
>TRBV21-1|.|.|TRBJ2-5
CAIPPGGGQGTGETQYF
TGTGCCATCCCTCCAGGAGGAGGACAGGGGACTGGTGAGACCCAGTACTTC